This TCR beta chain was identified in a study of blood T cell repertoires in COVID-19. Study-level information: Some COVID-19 samples were acute and others convalescent; all came from the United States, Italy and Spain. Sources were T cells, B-cell-depleted T cells, or PBMCs; the material itself was cDNA or gDNA.

How the authors handled the data: How many nucleated cells were present was estimated from reference gene primer amplification. Method: immunoSEQ multiplex PCR; TCRdb's copy keeps in-frame clones and lacks some. V and J calls and clone size are those listed in that table; D and trimming were worked out from the DNA. The sample comprises roughly 230,000 clones, roughly 87% of which are singletons, and roughly 5% rests with the top ten. V dropped 5 bases and J dropped 8; count of bases not matched to a gene: 5. The CDR3 runs 13 residues. Germline CDR1 reads SGHNT; CDR2 reads YENEEA. The rearrangement uses TRBV11-3 and TRBJ2-1; TRBD2 matches at 8 bases. The source of this sequence is a woman aged 40 to 55 who had recovered from COVID-19. The sample comprised peripheral blood. The CDR3 DNA is TGTGCCAGCAGCCGCGACGGGGGGGATGAGCAGTTCTTC. Residues: CASSRDGGDEQFF.